The 8 T cell receptor beta chains in this list originate from one sample, sequenced in a study of T cells in Graves' hyperthyroidism and ophthalmopathy. Researchers took RNA transcripts and amplified the TCR beta CDR3 regions from them. The HTBI primer set served for first-round RT-PCR of the TCR CDR3. TCRdb recomputed calls from the multiplex PCR reads with MiXCR, one row per CDR3 protein. The sample yields fewer than 650,000 distinct CDR3 sequences, approximately 15% seen once. Specimen: blood. Receptor source: a woman in her twenties or thirties with Graves' hyperthyroidism that later progressed to Graves' ophthalmopathy.

This clonotype was recorded a few times. The V gene is TRBV6-1, the J gene TRBJ2-7, with no clear D. The CDR3 loop spans 12 amino acids. Germline-derived CDR1 and CDR2 are MNHNS and SASEGT. Trimming cost V 5 bases and J 5 bases, with 10 bases left between them. The CDR3 bases are TGTGCCAGCAGTCAGACACGTGACGAGCAGTACTTC. Its protein is CASSQTRDEQYF.

This clonotype was counted a single time. At one boundary the junction diverges from the germline segment, which might be a read error. V and J are TRBV28 and TRBJ1-3; TRBD1 matches 8 bases. Per germline, CDR1 MDHEN and CDR2 SYDVKM. This CDR3 has 15 amino acids. The CDR3: CARSTDRVSGNTIYF. CDR3 in DNA: TGTGCCCGCAGCACGGACAGGGTGTCTGGAAACACCATATATTTT.

This clonotype has a handful of counts. V usage is TRBV19 and J usage is TRBJ1-5; the D is unclear. V was shortened by 3 bases and J by 3 bases, with 9 bases between the two germline ends. This CDR3 spans 14 amino acids. Germline CDR1 is LNHDA and CDR2 is SQIVND (reference sequence). The CDR3 here is CASSMAGNNQPQHF. DNA of the CDR3: TGTGCCAGTAGTATGGCAGGCAACAATCAGCCCCAGCATTTT. Full variable domain (missing parts from reference TRBV19 and TRBJ1-5): DGGITQSPKYLFRKEGQNVTLSCEQNLNHDAMYWYRQDPGQGLRLIYYSQIVNDFQKGDIAEGYSVSREKKESFPLTVTSAQKNPTAFYLCASSMAGNNQPQHFGDGTRLSIL.

This clonotype was seen at least ten times. V usage is TRBV28 and J usage is TRBJ1-1; 8 nucleotides match TRBD1. Germline loops: CDR1 MDHEN, CDR2 SYDVKM. Trimming took 7 bases from V and 6 from J; bases not matched to a gene: 4. This CDR3 contains 12 residues. As DNA, the CDR3 is TGTGCCAGCACTACAGGGGGACCTGAAGCTTTCTTT. Translation: CASTTGGPEAFF.

This clonotype has more than one count but fewer than ten. The rearrangement uses TRBV9 and TRBJ2-1; 8 bases are shared with TRBD2. Germline V gene sequence: CDR1 SGDLS, CDR2 YYNGEE. There are 15 residues in the CDR3. Trimming took 0 bases from V and 6 from J; bases not matched to a gene: 5. CDR3 in amino acids: CASSVGGLGSNEQFF. CDR3 bases: TGTGCCAGCAGCGTAGGGGGACTAGGGTCCAATGAGCAGTTCTTC.

This clonotype was picked up a small number of times. The chain couples TRBV11-2 to TRBJ2-2; possibly TRBD2 for D (5 bases). Germline CDR1 is SGHAT and CDR2 is FQNNGV. CDR3 size: 16 residues. V was trimmed by 5 bases and J by 6 bases, leaving 19 bases between them. The CDR3, as DNA: TGTGCCAGCAGCACATCGGGAAGACCGTACCCCGGGGAGCTGTTTTTT. Protein sequence: CASSTSGRPYPGELFF. The variable domain in full, completed from reference TRBV11-2 and TRBJ2-2, reads EAGVAQSPRYKIIEKRQSVAFWCNPISGHATLYWYQQILGQGPKLLIQFQNNGVVDDSQLPKDRFSAERLKGVDSTLKIQPAKLEDSAVYLCASSTSGRPYPGELFFGEGSRLTVL.

The chain has TRBV6-1 and TRBJ2-6; tentative D call: TRBD2 (6 bases). V was cut by 7 bases and J by 0 bases, with 19 bases left in between. This CDR3 spans 18 amino acids. Germline-derived CDR1 and CDR2 are MNHNS and SASEGT. The CDR3 protein is CASKTILGLLSGANVLTF. CDR3 nucleotides: TGTGCCAGCAAGACTATATTGGGACTCCTCTCTGGGGCCAACGTCCTGACTTTC.

This clonotype was recorded many times. The CDR3 DNA reads TGTGCCAGCAGCGTAGCGGAACTCCCCCTGAACACTGAAGCTTTCTTT. It is translated as CASSVAELPLNTEAFF. The V gene is TRBV9, the J gene TRBJ1-1; no clear D. Germline-derived CDR1 and CDR2 are SGDLS and YYNGEE. The length of the CDR3 is 16 residues. V lost 0 bases to trimming and J lost 0 bases, with 12 bases between them.